The 32 T cell receptor beta chains below were found in one sample sequenced in a study of cytotoxic CD8 clonotypes in ibrutinib-treated CLL. Profiled with immunoSEQ multiplex PCR; TCRdb holds only in-frame clones, not every one. The data show about 140,000 clones, approximately 90% seen once. The specimen was PBMCs, collected after 12 months of ibrutinib treatment. The receptor set was obtained from a human donor with chronic lymphocytic leukemia.

This chain uses TRBV9 with TRBJ2-1; D remains ambiguous. The V end was cut by 0 bases, the J end by 2 bases, with 6 bases between. CDR1 is SGDLS and CDR2 is YYNGEE in the germline V gene. This CDR3 region has 14 residues. Here the CDR3 DNA reads TGTGCCAGCAGCGTAGCCCCCACCTACAATGAGCAGTTCTTC. Translating it yields CASSVAPTYNEQFF.

The rearrangement links TRBV19 to TRBJ2-1; D might be TRBD1 (6 bases). The germline V gene encodes CDR1 LNHDA and CDR2 SQIVND (reference sequence). V shed 3 bases and J shed 7 bases, with 28 bases lying between them. CDR3 size: 19 residues. The CDR3 coding sequence is TGTGCCAGTAGTATTGTTGGGGGCTGGGGGACCATCTCTGGTAATGAGCAGTTCTTC. This encodes CASSIVGGWGTISGNEQFF.

V gene TRBV7-9 combines with J gene TRBJ1-5; perhaps TRBD1 as D (6 bases). There are 13 residues in the CDR3. CDR1 and CDR2 from the germline V gene are SEHNR and FQNEAQ (reference sequence). Trimming shortened V by 5 bases and J by 7 bases, and 12 bases separated the two germline ends. The CDR3 nucleotides are TGTGCCAGCAGCCAGGAGGGGGGCCAGCCCCAGCATTTT. As protein: CASSQEGGQPQHF.

This clone was seen just once. The chain combines TRBV28 with TRBJ2-3, with D maybe TRBD1 (6 bases). The germline V gene encodes CDR1 MDHEN and CDR2 SYDVKM. The V gene lost 3 bases and the J gene lost 2 bases, with 15 bases spanning the gap. This CDR3 region has 16 residues. CDR3 in amino acids: CASSFRSGVPTDTQYF. CDR3 DNA sequence: TGTGCCAGCAGTTTTCGATCAGGGGTCCCCACAGATACGCAGTATTTT.

The chain employs TRBV5-4 and TRBJ2-2; the match to TRBD2 covers 11 bases. The CDR3 spans 15 residues. Germline values: CDR1 SGHNT, CDR2 YYREEE (reference sequence). The ends lost 4 bases at V and 6 bases at J; junction bases unmatched: 5. The CDR3 loop reads CASSTSGRTAGELFF. Written as DNA, the CDR3 is TGTGCCAGCAGCACTAGCGGGAGAACGGCCGGGGAGCTGTTTTTT.

This chain uses TRBV10-2 with TRBJ2-7, with 7 positions matching TRBD1. Germline V lookup: CDR1 WSHSY, CDR2 SAAADI. This CDR3 region has 12 residues. Trimming cost V 4 bases and J 5 bases; bases outside gene matches: 2. CDR3 nucleotide sequence: TGCGCCAGCAGTGGGGGACAGAACGAGCAGTACTTC. Amino acids: CASSGGQNEQYF.

V is TRBV4-3 and J is TRBJ2-7; tentative D call: TRBD1 (5 bases). In germline, CDR1 is LGHNA, CDR2 YSLEER. The V end lost 1 base, the J end lost 3 bases, and 10 bases lay between the germline ends. The CDR3 covers 14 residues. The CDR3 region has the DNA TGCGCCAGCAGCCAAGGTAGGGGCCGCTACGAGCAGTACTTC. The encoded protein is CASSQGRGRYEQYF.

The chain uses TRBV27 and TRBJ2-1, with 7 bases identical to TRBD2. Germline trimming cut 3 bases from V and 13 bases from J; bases unmatched to any gene: 6. Germline V gene sequence: CDR1 MNHEY, CDR2 SMNVEV (reference sequence). The CDR3 runs 12 residues. CDR3 region: CASSFTAGIQFF. The CDR3, as DNA: TGTGCCAGCAGTTTTACAGCGGGAATCCAGTTCTTC.

The gene calls are TRBV5-1 and TRBJ2-7; 12 nucleotides match TRBD1. The CDR3 totals 14 residues. V lost 3 bases, J lost 5 bases, and 3 bases stayed unmatched. The germline V gene encodes CDR1 SGHRS and CDR2 YFSETQ. CDR3 loop: CASSWDRGQDEQYF. The CDR3 DNA reads TGCGCCAGCAGCTGGGACAGGGGGCAAGACGAGCAGTACTTC.

The chain links TRBV5-5 to TRBJ2-1; D tentatively fits TRBD1 or TRBD2 (5 bases each). Germline CDR1 SGHKS, CDR2 YYEKEE (reference sequence). Between the trimmed V and J ends, which lost 6 bases and 8 bases, there was a span of 15 bases. The CDR3 extends over 13 amino acids. The CDR3 bases are TGTGCCAGCACCCTATGGGGACGAGATGAGCAGTTCTTC. This gives the protein CASTLWGRDEQFF.

This chain connects TRBV6-6 to TRBJ2-1, with a weak D call TRBD2 (5 bases). The germline gives CDR1 MNHNY, CDR2 SVGAGI (reference sequence). Trimming took 0 bases from V and 0 from J, leaving 6 bases between them. This CDR3 is built from 15 residues. The DNA for the CDR3 is TGTGCCAGCAGTTACTCGGGGAGCTCCTACAATGAGCAGTTCTTC. Its translation: CASSYSGSSYNEQFF.

The chain recombines TRBV19 with TRBJ2-5, with TRBD2 matching 11 bases. This CDR3 has 17 amino acids. Germline V gene lookup returns CDR1 LNHDA and CDR2 SQIVND (reference sequence). J was trimmed by 1 base and V by 7 bases; bases with no gene match: 11. For the CDR3, the DNA is TGTGCCAGTACGTTGGGGACTAGCGGTGACATCCAAGAGACCCAGTACTTC. It is translated as CASTLGTSGDIQETQYF.

The chain has TRBV7-9 and TRBJ2-1, with a possible D match to TRBD1 (5 bases). The CDR3 sequence is 12 residues long. V gave up 2 bases and J gave up 8 bases, with 7 bases separating them. CDR1 and CDR2 from the germline V gene are SEHNR and FQNEAQ (reference sequence). The CDR3 loop is CASSLLRDEQFF. CDR3 nucleotide sequence: TGTGCCAGCAGCTTACTCAGGGATGAGCAGTTCTTC.

The chain couples TRBV19 to TRBJ2-6; D might be TRBD1 (5 bases). This CDR3 spans 14 amino acids. Per the germline V gene, CDR1 is LNHDA and CDR2 is SQIVND (reference sequence). The V and J ends lost 5 bases and 2 bases respectively, with 7 bases between them. Here the CDR3 reads CASSEGAGANVLTF. DNA of the CDR3: TGTGCCAGTAGTGAAGGGGCTGGGGCCAACGTCCTGACTTTC.

This sequence joins TRBV28 and TRBJ2-7; maybe TRBD2 (6 bases). Per germline, CDR1 MDHEN and CDR2 SYDVKM. The V gene lost 2 bases and the J gene lost 6 bases, with 8 bases spanning the gap. The CDR3 loop spans 12 amino acids. The CDR3 nucleotides are TGTGCCAGCAGTTTAATGGGGGGCGAGCAGTACTTC. Translated, it gives CASSLMGGEQYF.

V and J are TRBV5-1 and TRBJ2-3; D unclear. The V and J ends lost 0 bases and 4 bases respectively, with 3 bases between them. Germline CDR1 is SGHRS and CDR2 is YFSETQ. The CDR3 is made up of 12 amino acids. The CDR3 loop reads CASSLDADTQYF. In DNA, the CDR3 is TGCGCCAGCAGCTTGGATGCAGATACGCAGTATTTT.

The chain is built from TRBV18 and TRBJ1-2, with 7 bases fitting TRBD1. V lost 2 bases to trimming and J lost 5 bases; unmatched junction nucleotides: 5. CDR3 length equals 14 residues. Per the germline V gene, CDR1 is KGHSH and CDR2 is LQKENI. The CDR3 protein is CASSPGQDLYGYTF. The CDR3 region has the DNA TGTGCCAGCTCACCAGGACAGGACCTATATGGCTACACCTTC.

The chain has TRBV7-9 and TRBJ2-7; no firm D call. CDR3 length: 13 amino acids. The germline V gene encodes CDR1 SEHNR and CDR2 FQNEAQ (reference sequence). The V and J ends lost 0 bases and 2 bases respectively, with 5 bases between them. The CDR3 protein is CASSLAGPYEQYF. For the CDR3, the DNA is TGTGCCAGCAGCTTAGCAGGGCCCTACGAGCAGTACTTC.

This clone occurred once. The chain joins TRBV27 to TRBJ2-1; D is unclear. The CDR3 contains 18 residues. V gave up 3 bases and J gave up 0 bases, with 18 bases separating them. Per germline, CDR1 MNHEY and CDR2 SMNVEV (reference sequence). The DNA of the CDR3 is TGTGCCAGCAGTTTGTTCCCGGCATTGGGAAGCTCCTACAATGAGCAGTTCTTC. This encodes CASSLFPALGSSYNEQFF.

The gene calls are TRBV27 and TRBJ1-3; maybe TRBD1 (6 bases). The CDR3 has 14 residues. V was shortened by 4 bases and J by 4 bases, with 11 bases between the two germline ends. CDR1 and CDR2 (germline): MNHEY, SMNVEV (reference sequence). The CDR3 DNA is TGTGCCAGCAGTTGGGACACCACCGGAAACACCATATATTTT. Its protein is CASSWDTTGNTIYF.

The chain uses TRBV4-1 and TRBJ2-7; TRBD1 or TRBD2 may be the D gene (5 bases each). V lost 4 bases, J lost 0 bases, and 13 bases lay in between. The length of the CDR3 is 15 residues. Germline V gene data show CDR1 as MGHRA and CDR2 as YSYEKL. The CDR3 DNA is TGCGCCAGCAGCCCCGAGGGGTGGAGCTCCTACGAGCAGTACTTC. Translating gives CASSPEGWSSYEQYF.

The chain uses TRBV11-3 and TRBJ2-5; 8 positions agree with TRBD1. CDR1 is SGHNT, CDR2 YENEEA, per germline. After removal of 4 bases from V and 5 bases from J, the junction contained 6 bases not matched to a gene. The CDR3 has 14 residues. The CDR3 bases are TGTGCCAGCAGCTCTCACAGGGGGTCGGAGACCCAGTACTTC. Its protein product is CASSSHRGSETQYF.

The rearrangement links TRBV30 to TRBJ1-3; TRBD1 agrees at 11 bases. V was clipped by 6 bases and J by 0 bases; unmatched bases: 7. CDR1 and CDR2 (germline): GTSNPN, SVGIG (reference sequence). The CDR3 is 16 amino acids. As DNA, the CDR3 is TGTGCCTGCCTCAGGGACAGGGGGGGCTCTGGAAACACCATATATTTT. This codes for CACLRDRGGSGNTIYF.

V and J are TRBV29-1 and TRBJ2-3; D may correspond to TRBD1 or TRBD2 (5 bases each). The CDR3 extends over 12 amino acids. Trimming shortened V by 3 bases and J by 3 bases, and 7 bases separated the two germline ends. CDR1 SQVTM and CDR2 ANQGSEA come from the germline V gene. The DNA of the CDR3 is TGCAGCGTTGATGGGGGAACAGATACGCAGTATTTT. It codes for CSVDGGTDTQYF.

There are a few counts of this clone. The DNA of the CDR3 is TGTGCCAGCTCACCGGGAGGACGGAGCAATCAGCCCCAGCATTTT. This translates into CASSPGGRSNQPQHF. The V and J genes are TRBV18 and TRBJ1-5; D gene ambiguous. V lost 3 bases and J 1 base, leaving 10 bases between the germline ends. Germline V gene lookup returns CDR1 KGHSH and CDR2 LQKENI. The CDR3 runs to 15 residues.

A few counts support this clone. The gene calls are TRBV7-2 and TRBJ2-2, with 9 bases fitting TRBD2. V gave up 5 bases and J gave up 7 bases; unmatched junction bases: 11. Germline assignment: CDR1 SGHTA and CDR2 FQGNSA. The CDR3 loop spans 16 amino acids. The CDR3 region has the DNA TGTGCCAGCAGCCACCCGGCTAGCGGGAAGGTCGGGGAGCTGTTTTTT. This codes for CASSHPASGKVGELFF.

This clone was picked up one time. The chain couples TRBV5-1 to TRBJ1-5, with D possibly matching TRBD1 (6 bases). Germline V gene lookup returns CDR1 SGHRS and CDR2 YFSETQ. V was pared by 0 bases and J by 5 bases, with 12 bases between. The CDR3 is made up of 15 amino acids. The CDR3 loop is CASSLAGQSHQPQHF. In DNA form, the CDR3 reads TGCGCCAGCAGCTTGGCCGGACAGAGCCATCAGCCCCAGCATTTT.

The chain couples TRBV28 to TRBJ1-5; 7 bases match TRBD1. The trim removed 1 base at V and 8 bases at J, leaving 5 bases unmatched. CDR1 is MDHEN and CDR2 is SYDVKM in the germline V gene. The length of the CDR3 is 14 residues. The CDR3 loop reads CASSLLSRGKPQHF. As DNA, the CDR3 is TGTGCCAGCAGTTTATTGAGCAGGGGGAAGCCCCAGCATTTT.

The V call is TRBV27, the J call TRBJ2-7; TRBD1 aligns across 8 bases. V shed 2 bases, J shed 4 bases, and the junction held 10 bases outside the gene matches. The germline CDR1 and CDR2 sequences are MNHEY and SMNVEV (reference sequence). This CDR3 is built from 16 residues. The CDR3 DNA is TGTGCCAGCAGTTTAGGGGCAGGGGGCTTGCTATACGAGCAGTACTTC. This sequence encodes CASSLGAGGLLYEQYF.

The chain is built from TRBV28 and TRBJ2-7; no clear D. V was clipped by 10 bases and J by 0 bases, with 16 bases between them. The CDR3 has 14 residues. Germline CDR1 reads MDHEN; CDR2 reads SYDVKM. Here the CDR3 DNA reads TGTGCCACGTCTCCCTCCCCGAGCTCCTACGAGCAGTACTTC. Residues: CATSPSPSSYEQYF.

CDR3 nucleotides: TGTGCCAGCACAGATGGGGGGGGGCTTGAGCAGTTCTTC. This translates into CASTDGGGLEQFF. The rearrangement links TRBV13 to TRBJ2-1; perhaps TRBD2 as D (7 bases). The V gene lost 7 bases and the J gene lost 9 bases, with 16 bases spanning the gap. The CDR3 contains 13 residues. CDR1 and CDR2 (germline): PRHDT, FYEKMQ (reference sequence).

The chain uses TRBV19 and TRBJ2-3, with TRBD2 matching over 8 bases. Germline-derived CDR1 and CDR2 are LNHDA and SQIVND (reference sequence). The V segment lost 4 bases and the J segment 6 bases; nucleotides outside the gene matches: 6. The CDR3 is 14 residues long. Here the CDR3 DNA reads TGTGCCAGTAGTACTCTACTAGCGGCCGATACGCAGTATTTT. Protein: CASSTLLAADTQYF.